This T cell receptor (beta chain) was obtained from a study of T-cell reconstitution after alpha-beta-depleted transplantation in children. A library of TCRbeta sequences, prepared with unique molecular identifiers, was generated. TCRdb re-called the PCR reads with MiXCR, one entry per CDR3 protein. The sample shows around 64,000 distinct CDR3 sequences, roughly a tenth of them seen only once. This clonotype was observed many times. The target antigen is unknown. Study-level results: Several hundred expanded graft clones reportedly were the source of alpha-beta T cells about two months after transplant.

Germline V gene sequence: CDR1 SGHVS, CDR2 FNYEAQ. The CDR3 sequence is 12 residues long. Between the trimmed V and J ends, which lost 7 bases and 7 bases, there was a span of 10 bases. The sample was PBMCs, taken before TCRalphabeta/CD19-depleted stem cell transplant. The rearrangement uses TRBV7-6 and TRBJ1-4; D call uncertain. This sequence was found in a boy aged 5-17 years with acute myeloid leukemia, due to receive a stem cell transplant. CDR3 amino acids: CASKKGGEKLFF. The DNA for the CDR3 is TGTGCCAGCAAGAAGGGAGGTGAAAAACTGTTTTTT.